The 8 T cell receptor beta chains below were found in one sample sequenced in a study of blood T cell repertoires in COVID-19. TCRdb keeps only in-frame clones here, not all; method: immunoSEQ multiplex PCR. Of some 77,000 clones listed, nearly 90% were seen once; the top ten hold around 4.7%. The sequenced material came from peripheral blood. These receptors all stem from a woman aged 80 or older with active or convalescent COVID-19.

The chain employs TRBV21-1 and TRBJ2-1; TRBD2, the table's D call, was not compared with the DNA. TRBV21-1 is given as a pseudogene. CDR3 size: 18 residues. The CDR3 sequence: CASSKALRECISYNEQFF. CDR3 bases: TGTGCCAGCAGCAAAGCGCTGCGGGAGTGCATCTCCTACAATGAGCAGTTCTTC.

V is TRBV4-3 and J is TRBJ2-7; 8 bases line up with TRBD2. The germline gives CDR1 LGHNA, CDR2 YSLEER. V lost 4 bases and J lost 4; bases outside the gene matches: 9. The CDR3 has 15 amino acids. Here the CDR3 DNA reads TGCGCCAGCAGCCTTCGAACGGGAGGGCAGTACGAGCAGTACTTC. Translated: CASSLRTGGQYEQYF.

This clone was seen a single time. Written as DNA, the CDR3 is TGTGCCAGCTCACCACCTTCCGGGAGTACAACCGGGGAGCTGTTTTTT. Translating gives CASSPPSGSTTGELFF. The chain is built from TRBV18 and TRBJ2-2; D is possibly TRBD2 (6 bases). Between the trimmed V and J ends, which lost 0 bases and 5 bases, there was a span of 13 bases. CDR3 length equals 16 residues. Germline V CDR1 and CDR2: KGHSH, LQKENI.

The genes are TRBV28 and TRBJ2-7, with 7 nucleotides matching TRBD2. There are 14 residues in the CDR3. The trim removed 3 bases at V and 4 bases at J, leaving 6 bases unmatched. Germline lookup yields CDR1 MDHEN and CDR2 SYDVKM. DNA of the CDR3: TGTGCCAGCAGTTTGGGCGGGAGCAGATACGAGCAGTACTTC. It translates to CASSLGGSRYEQYF.

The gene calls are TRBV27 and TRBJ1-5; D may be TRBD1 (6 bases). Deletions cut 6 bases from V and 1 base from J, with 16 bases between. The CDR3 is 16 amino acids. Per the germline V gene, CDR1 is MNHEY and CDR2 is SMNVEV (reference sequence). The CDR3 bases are TGTGCCAGCAGGGTTACAGGGATCGGAAGCAATCAGCCCCAGCATTTT. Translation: CASRVTGIGSNQPQHF.

The CDR3 DNA sequence: TGTGCCAGCAGCTACACTAAGGGGAGGTTGGCAGATACGCAGTATTTT. This encodes CASSYTKGRLADTQYF. The chain recombines TRBV7-2 with TRBJ2-3, with D perhaps matching TRBD2 (6 bases). CDR1 SGHTA and CDR2 FQGNSA come from the germline V gene. The CDR3 runs to 16 residues. V lost 4 bases to trimming and J lost 4 bases, with 18 bases between them.

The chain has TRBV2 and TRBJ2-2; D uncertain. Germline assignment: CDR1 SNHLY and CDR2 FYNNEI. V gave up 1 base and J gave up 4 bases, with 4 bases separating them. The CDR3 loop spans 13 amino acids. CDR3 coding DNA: TGTGCCAGCAGTGAAGTTATCACCGGGGAGCTGTTTTTT. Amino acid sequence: CASSEVITGELFF.

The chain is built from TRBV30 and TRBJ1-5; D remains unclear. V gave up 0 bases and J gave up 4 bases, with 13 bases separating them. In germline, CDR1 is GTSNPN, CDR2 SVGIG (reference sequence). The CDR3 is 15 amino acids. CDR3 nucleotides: TGTGCCTGGAGTGTTACGTCGGGTAAGAATCAGCCCCAGCATTTT. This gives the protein CAWSVTSGKNQPQHF.